The present entry profiles one TCR beta chain with its context. This table comes from immunoSEQ multiplex PCR, and its TCRdb copy is limited to in-frame clones, with some not included. The sample holds about 240,000 clones, around 83% seen once. The record originates from a study of blood T cell repertoires in COVID-19. For the study at large: Donors in the United States, Italy and Spain gave samples during acute or convalescent COVID-19.

CDR3 length equals 15 residues. CDR1 is SGHTS, CDR2 YDEGEE, per germline. The trim removed 0 bases at V and 4 bases at J, leaving 4 bases unmatched. The receptor's source is a woman aged 80 or older with acute or convalescent COVID-19. The rearrangement joins TRBV5-8 to TRBJ1-1, with 9 bases that match TRBD1. Sample: peripheral blood. The CDR3 DNA is TGTGCCAGCAGCTTGGCACAGGGGGCAGGCACTGAAGCTTTCTTT. As protein: CASSLAQGAGTEAFF.